The next 19 T cell receptor beta chains were all read from a single sample in a study of neoadjuvant anti-PD-1 for oral cavity cancer. Profiled with immunoSEQ multiplex PCR; TCRdb holds only in-frame clones, not every one. Of about 14,000 clones in the sample, 76% were seen once. Noted time point: after neoadjuvant nivolumab, at surgical resection. The sequences come from PBMCs, collected after nivolumab (anti-PD-1) treatment. These receptors were taken from a person aged 40 to 85 with oral cavity squamous cell carcinoma.

V usage is TRBV7-9 and J usage is TRBJ2-2; 9 bases are shared with TRBD1. Germline-derived CDR1 and CDR2 are SEHNR and FQNEAQ (reference sequence). The V segment lost 8 bases and the J segment 0 bases; nucleotides outside the gene matches: 4. The CDR3 totals 15 residues. This CDR3 is CASPQGASNTGELFF. CDR3 sequence (DNA): TGTGCCAGCCCACAGGGGGCTTCGAACACCGGGGAGCTGTTTTTT.

J is TRBJ2-3 and V is TRBV25-1; D may be TRBD2 (5 bases). The CDR3 spans 14 residues. Germline values: CDR1 MGHDK, CDR2 SYGVNS. Deletions cut 1 base from V and 1 base from J, with 6 bases between. In nucleotides, the CDR3 is TGTGCCAGCAGTGAATTCGGGGGCACAGATACGCAGTATTTT. As protein: CASSEFGGTDTQYF.

The chain is built from TRBV19 and TRBJ2-7; D is possibly TRBD2 (6 bases). Trimming removed 6 bases from V and 3 bases from J, with 12 bases in between. CDR3 length: 13 amino acids. Germline-derived CDR1 and CDR2 are LNHDA and SQIVND (reference sequence). The CDR3 here is CASSNSGLYEQYF. As DNA, the CDR3 is TGTGCCAGTAGCAATAGCGGCCTCTACGAGCAGTACTTC.

The chain recombines TRBV15 with TRBJ2-3; D remains ambiguous. CDR3 length: 15 amino acids. Germline CDR1 LNHNV, CDR2 YYDKDF (reference sequence). V gave up 0 bases and J gave up 0 bases, with 7 bases separating them. The CDR3 region is CATSRDRSSTDTQYF. The CDR3 nucleotides are TGTGCCACCAGCAGAGATCGGTCTAGCACAGATACGCAGTATTTT. Together with reference TRBV15 and TRBJ2-3, the CDR3 gives the full variable domain: DAMVIQNPRYQVTQFGKPVTLSCSQTLNHNVMYWYQQKSSQAPKLLFHYYDKDFNNEADTPDNFQSRRPNTSFCFLDIRSPGLGDTAMYLCATSRDRSSTDTQYFGPGTRLTVL.

The sample holds one count of this clone. The CDR3 loop is CASSQVWIAGVSDTQYF. For the CDR3, the DNA is TGTGCCAGCAGCCAAGTTTGGATAGCGGGAGTCAGTGATACGCAGTATTTT. J is TRBJ2-3 and V is TRBV14; 9 bases are shared with TRBD2. Germline loops: CDR1 SGHDN, CDR2 FVKESK. V lost 1 base, J lost 6 bases, and 11 bases stayed unmatched. CDR3 length: 17 amino acids.

The rearrangement uses TRBV6-1 and TRBJ1-1; D is ambiguous. CDR1 is MNHNS and CDR2 is SASEGT in the germline V gene. This CDR3 region has 13 residues. Trimming removed 1 base at V and 5 bases at J, with 8 bases between. The CDR3 here is CASSEGPWTEAFF. CDR3 sequence (DNA): TGTGCCAGCAGTGAAGGACCCTGGACTGAAGCTTTCTTT.

The count of this clone is one. The chain couples TRBV7-8 to TRBJ2-1, with D perhaps TRBD2 (5 bases). CDR3 length: 16 residues. V lost 5 bases to trimming and J lost 7 bases, with 21 bases between them. Germline V gene lookup returns CDR1 SGHVS and CDR2 FQNEAQ. CDR3 bases: TGTGCCAGCAGCGACCGAAAGCGGACTGAAAGAAATGAGCAGTTCTTC. Translated, it gives CASSDRKRTERNEQFF.

The rearrangement links TRBV10-3 to TRBJ1-5; 8 bases line up with TRBD1. Germline V lookup: CDR1 ENHRY, CDR2 SYGVKD. CDR3 length: 16 residues. The J segment lost 9 bases and the V segment lost 1 base, leaving 11 bases of the junction unmatched. CDR3: CAISELGQASSGPQHF. The CDR3 bases are TGTGCCATCAGTGAGTTGGGACAGGCAAGTTCGGGGCCCCAGCATTTT.

This clone came up a few times. The V call is TRBV30, the J call TRBJ1-1; 8 bases are a match to TRBD1. Germline loops: CDR1 GTSNPN, CDR2 SVGIG (reference sequence). There are 15 residues in the CDR3. Losses at the gene ends were 0 bases for V and 11 bases for J; bases not matched to a gene: 14. The CDR3 here is CAWSVLDLTTGAAFF. CDR3 DNA sequence: TGTGCCTGGAGTGTTCTCGATTTGACGACAGGGGCGGCTTTCTTT.

The chain is built from TRBV11-3 and TRBJ2-3; the D gene is possibly TRBD2 (5 bases). The CDR3 sequence is 17 residues long. The V and J ends lost 1 base and 2 bases respectively, with 16 bases between them. CDR1 and CDR2 from the germline V gene are SGHNT and YENEEA. DNA for the CDR3: TGTGCCAGCAGCTTAGGGGTTTGGGGTAGCGCCACAGATACGCAGTATTTT. As protein: CASSLGVWGSATDTQYF.

This chain links TRBV7-3 with TRBJ2-1; 8 bases match TRBD1. Germline V gives CDR1 SGHTA, CDR2 FQGTGA. CDR3 length: 15 residues. After removal of 3 bases from V and 2 bases from J, the junction contained 3 bases not matched to a gene. The DNA of the CDR3 is TGTGCCAGCAGCTTTATGGACAGGGCCTACAATGAGCAGTTCTTC. Protein product: CASSFMDRAYNEQFF.

The chain is built from TRBV11-3 and TRBJ2-7; TRBD1 matches 11 bases. The CDR3 extends over 13 amino acids. V lost 5 bases and J lost 9; bases outside the gene matches: 6. Per germline, CDR1 SGHNT and CDR2 YENEEA. In DNA, the CDR3 is TGTGCCAGCAGCACGGGACAGGGGGATGGGCAGTACTTC. As protein: CASSTGQGDGQYF.

This chain uses TRBV5-1 with TRBJ2-3; 15 nucleotides match TRBD2. The CDR3 covers 17 residues. Per germline, CDR1 SGHRS and CDR2 YFSETQ. V lost 3 bases and J lost 5; bases outside the gene matches: 7. DNA for the CDR3: TGCGCCAGCAGCTCCGGGACTAGCGGGAGGATTCGAGATACGCAGTATTTT. It specifies CASSSGTSGRIRDTQYF.

This sequence joins TRBV14 and TRBJ2-1; 8 bases map to TRBD1. Germline V gives CDR1 SGHDN, CDR2 FVKESK. The CDR3 totals 15 residues. J lost 5 bases, V lost 1 base, and 4 bases had no gene match. CDR3 sequence: CASSQVQGANNEQFF. The CDR3 DNA reads TGTGCCAGCAGCCAAGTTCAGGGGGCTAACAATGAGCAGTTCTTC. The whole variable domain, remainder taken from reference TRBV14 and TRBJ2-1, is EAGVTQFPSHSVIEKGQTVTLRCDPISGHDNLYWYRRVMGKEIKFLLHFVKESKQDESGMPNNRFLAERTGGTYSTLKVQPAELEDSGVYFCASSQVQGANNEQFFGPGTRLTVL.

The gene calls are TRBV27 and TRBJ2-7; a weak D match, TRBD2 (5 bases). CDR3 length: 10 amino acids. Trimming took off 8 bases at V and 3 bases at J, with 5 bases between the two ends. In germline, CDR1 is MNHEY, CDR2 SMNVEV (reference sequence). The CDR3 is CASRDYEQYF. CDR3 in DNA: TGTGCCAGCCGGGACTACGAGCAGTACTTC.

The V gene is TRBV30, the J gene TRBJ1-1; D remains unclear. This CDR3 contains 15 residues. Trimming removed 0 bases at V and 0 bases at J, with 11 bases between. Germline V gene data show CDR1 as GTSNPN and CDR2 as SVGIG (reference sequence). For the CDR3, the DNA is TGTGCCTGGAGTGTATTCATAAACATGAACACTGAAGCTTTCTTT. Protein: CAWSVFINMNTEAFF.

The chain combines TRBV11-2 with TRBJ1-1, with 9 bases aligning to TRBD1. This CDR3 spans 16 amino acids. Germline V gene lookup returns CDR1 SGHAT and CDR2 FQNNGV. Losses at the gene ends were 5 bases for V and 10 bases for J; bases not matched to a gene: 17. The chain's CDR3 is CASSAYRGRDVFGAFF. The CDR3 bases are TGTGCCAGCAGCGCCTACAGGGGGCGCGATGTGTTCGGAGCTTTCTTT.

The rearrangement joins TRBV6-5 to TRBJ1-1; TRBD1 is a possible D gene (6 bases). The germline CDR1 and CDR2 sequences are MNHEY and SVGAGI. Trimming left V 0 bases short and J 5 bases short, with 13 bases between. This CDR3 region has 15 residues. The CDR3: CASSYSGAGGTEAFF. In DNA, the CDR3 is TGTGCCAGCAGTTACTCGGGGGCCGGGGGGACTGAAGCTTTCTTT.

CDR3 in amino acids: CASSPGTSGGRGQFF. CDR3 nucleotides: TGTGCCAGTAGCCCCGGGACTAGCGGGGGACGGGGGCAGTTCTTC. The gene calls are TRBV19 and TRBJ2-1, with TRBD2 identical over 14 bases. CDR3 length: 15 residues. Trimming took 6 bases from V and 12 from J; bases not matched to a gene: 10. CDR1 is LNHDA and CDR2 is SQIVND in the germline V gene (reference sequence).